This section outlines one T cell receptor beta chain sequence together with its context. Antigen specificity is unknown. PBMCs were cryopreserved, and roughly 1.9 micrograms of genomic DNA from them went into TCR beta libraries. This entry belongs to a study of cytotoxic CD8 clonotypes in ibrutinib-treated CLL. Broader study findings: Elevated clonality accompanied ibrutinib response, with a return toward baseline values at progression. Public clonotypes showed up rarely, and on treatment they shrank or held steady.

TCRdb's table, derived via immunoSEQ multiplex PCR, lists solely in-frame clones and lacks some. The sample has roughly 180,000 clones, about 80% seen once. The V gene's germline CDR1 is LNHNV and CDR2 YYDKDF (reference sequence). Deletions cut 3 bases from V and 7 bases from J, with 16 bases between. The CDR3 has 16 residues. This chain connects TRBV15 to TRBJ1-6; tentative D call: TRBD1 (5 bases). The receptor was derived from a human donor with chronic lymphocytic leukemia. Material: PBMCs, obtained after 24 months of ibrutinib treatment. CDR3 region: CATSSPSRDGNSPLHF. CDR3 coding DNA: TGTGCCACCAGCAGTCCCTCCCGGGACGGGAATTCACCCCTCCACTTT. The variable domain in full, with the rest retrieved from reference TRBV15 and TRBJ1-6, is DAMVIQNPRYQVTQFGKPVTLSCSQTLNHNVMYWYQQKSSQAPKLLFHYYDKDFNNEADTPDNFQSRRPNTSFCFLDIRSPGLGDTAMYLCATSSPSRDGNSPLHFGNGTRLTVT.